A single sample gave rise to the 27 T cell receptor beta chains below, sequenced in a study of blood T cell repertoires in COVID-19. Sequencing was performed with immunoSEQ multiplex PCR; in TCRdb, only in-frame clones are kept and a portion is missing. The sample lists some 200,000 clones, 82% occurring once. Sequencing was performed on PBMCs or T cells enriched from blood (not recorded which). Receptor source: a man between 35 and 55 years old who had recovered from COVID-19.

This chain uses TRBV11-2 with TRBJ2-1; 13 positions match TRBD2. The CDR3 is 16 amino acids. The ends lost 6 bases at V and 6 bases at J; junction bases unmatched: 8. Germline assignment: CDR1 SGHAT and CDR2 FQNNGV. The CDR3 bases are TGTGCCAGCAGTCGACCCGGGACTAGCGGGATCAATGAGCAGTTCTTC. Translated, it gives CASSRPGTSGINEQFF.

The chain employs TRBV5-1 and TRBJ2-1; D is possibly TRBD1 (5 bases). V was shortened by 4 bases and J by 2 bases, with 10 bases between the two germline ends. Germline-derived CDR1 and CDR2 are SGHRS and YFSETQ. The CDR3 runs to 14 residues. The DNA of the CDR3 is TGCGCCAGCAGCCTCACAGGAACCTACAATGAGCAGTTCTTC. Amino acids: CASSLTGTYNEQFF.

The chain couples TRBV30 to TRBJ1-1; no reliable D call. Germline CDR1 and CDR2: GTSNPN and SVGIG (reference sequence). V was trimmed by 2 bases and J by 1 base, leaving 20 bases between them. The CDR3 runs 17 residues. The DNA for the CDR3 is TGTGCCTGGAGTTCCAAGAGGGTGGCAAAACGGAACACTGAAGCTTTCTTT. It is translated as CAWSSKRVAKRNTEAFF.

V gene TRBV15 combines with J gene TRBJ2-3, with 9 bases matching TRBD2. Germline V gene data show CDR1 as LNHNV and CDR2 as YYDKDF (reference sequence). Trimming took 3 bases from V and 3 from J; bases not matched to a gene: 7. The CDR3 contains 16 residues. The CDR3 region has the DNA TGTGCCACCAGCAGTTTAGCGGGAGTAGTGACAGATACGCAGTATTTT. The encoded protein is CATSSLAGVVTDTQYF.

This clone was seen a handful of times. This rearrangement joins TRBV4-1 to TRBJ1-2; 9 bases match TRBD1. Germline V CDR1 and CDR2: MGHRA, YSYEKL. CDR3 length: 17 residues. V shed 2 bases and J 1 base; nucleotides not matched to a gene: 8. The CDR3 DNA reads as TGCGCCAGCAGCCAAACCGGGACAGGGAGGGTTAACTATGGCTACACCTTC. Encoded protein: CASSQTGTGRVNYGYTF.

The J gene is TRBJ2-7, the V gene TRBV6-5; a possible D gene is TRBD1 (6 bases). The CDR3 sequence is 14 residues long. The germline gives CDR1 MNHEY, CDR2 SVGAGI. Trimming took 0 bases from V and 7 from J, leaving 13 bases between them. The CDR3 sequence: CASSYSHRVEEQYF. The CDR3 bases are TGTGCCAGCAGTTACTCCCACAGGGTCGAAGAGCAGTACTTC.

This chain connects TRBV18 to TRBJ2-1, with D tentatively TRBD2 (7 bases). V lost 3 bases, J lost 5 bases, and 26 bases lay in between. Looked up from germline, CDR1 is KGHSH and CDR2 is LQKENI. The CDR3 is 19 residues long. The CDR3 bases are TGTGCCAGCTCACCCCTCCGGGGGCAAGGCGGGGGCTTTAACAATGAGCAGTTCTTC. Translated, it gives CASSPLRGQGGGFNNEQFF.

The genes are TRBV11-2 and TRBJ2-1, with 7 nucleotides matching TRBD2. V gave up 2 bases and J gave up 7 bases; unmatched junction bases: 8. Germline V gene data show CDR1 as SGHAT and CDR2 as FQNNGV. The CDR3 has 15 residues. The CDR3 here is CASSLLGGLRNEQFF. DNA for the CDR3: TGTGCCAGCAGCTTATTGGGAGGGCTAAGAAATGAGCAGTTCTTC.

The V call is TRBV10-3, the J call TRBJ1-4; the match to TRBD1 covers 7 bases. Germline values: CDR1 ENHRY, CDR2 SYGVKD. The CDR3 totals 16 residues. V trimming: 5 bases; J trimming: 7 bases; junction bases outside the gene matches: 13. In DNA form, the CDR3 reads TGTGCCATCAGTACAGTCTTGGGACAGACCGCTGAAAAACTGTTTTTT. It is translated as CAISTVLGQTAEKLFF.

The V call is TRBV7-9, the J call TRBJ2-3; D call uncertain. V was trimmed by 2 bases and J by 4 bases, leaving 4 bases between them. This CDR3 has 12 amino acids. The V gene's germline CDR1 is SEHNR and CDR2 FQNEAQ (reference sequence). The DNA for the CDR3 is TGTGCCAGCAGCTTAAGCTCAGATACGCAGTATTTT. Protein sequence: CASSLSSDTQYF.

CDR3 bases: TGTGCCAGCAGCTTAAGTCTCAGGGTGAATGAAAAACTGTTTTTT. It yields the protein CASSLSLRVNEKLFF. The chain recombines TRBV7-2 with TRBJ1-4; tentatively, D is TRBD1 (5 bases). The CDR3 sequence is 15 residues long. Germline CDR1 SGHTA, CDR2 FQGNSA. V shed 2 bases and J shed 5 bases, with 12 bases lying between them.

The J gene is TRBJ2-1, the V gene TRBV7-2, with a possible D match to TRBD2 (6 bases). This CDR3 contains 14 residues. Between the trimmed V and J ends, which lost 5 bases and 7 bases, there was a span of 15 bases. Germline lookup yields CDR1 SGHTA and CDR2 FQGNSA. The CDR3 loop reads CASSGDSLGNEQFF. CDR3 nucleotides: TGTGCCAGCAGCGGGGACTCGTTAGGGAATGAGCAGTTCTTC.

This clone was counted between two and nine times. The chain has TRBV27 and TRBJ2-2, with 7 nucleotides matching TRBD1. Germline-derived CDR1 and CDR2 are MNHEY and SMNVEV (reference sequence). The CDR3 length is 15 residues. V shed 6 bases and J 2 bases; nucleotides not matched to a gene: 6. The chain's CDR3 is CASSRDRVNTGELFF. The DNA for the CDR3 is TGTGCCAGCAGCCGAGACAGGGTAAACACCGGGGAGCTGTTTTTT.

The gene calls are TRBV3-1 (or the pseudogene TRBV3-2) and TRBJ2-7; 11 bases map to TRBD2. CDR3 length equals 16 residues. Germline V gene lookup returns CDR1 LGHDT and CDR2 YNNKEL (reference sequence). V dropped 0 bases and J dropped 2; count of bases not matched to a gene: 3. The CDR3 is CASSQDGTSGAYEQYV. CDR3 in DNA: TGTGCCAGCAGCCAAGATGGGACTAGCGGAGCCTACGAGCAGTACGTC.

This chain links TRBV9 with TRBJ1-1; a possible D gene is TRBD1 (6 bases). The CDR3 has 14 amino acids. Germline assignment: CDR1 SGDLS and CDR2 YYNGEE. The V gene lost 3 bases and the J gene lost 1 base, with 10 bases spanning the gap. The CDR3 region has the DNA TGTGCCAGCAGCGCCCGACAGGCGAACACTGAAGCTTTCTTT. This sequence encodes CASSARQANTEAFF.

This chain's CDR3 is CAISSGTGARETQYF. The CDR3 nucleotides are TGTGCCATCAGTTCCGGGACAGGGGCGCGGGAGACCCAGTACTTC. This chain connects TRBV10-3 to TRBJ2-5, with 10 nucleotides matching TRBD1. CDR1 is ENHRY and CDR2 is SYGVKD in the germline V gene. V was pared by 5 bases and J by 5 bases, with 8 bases of the junction left unmatched. There are 15 residues in the CDR3.

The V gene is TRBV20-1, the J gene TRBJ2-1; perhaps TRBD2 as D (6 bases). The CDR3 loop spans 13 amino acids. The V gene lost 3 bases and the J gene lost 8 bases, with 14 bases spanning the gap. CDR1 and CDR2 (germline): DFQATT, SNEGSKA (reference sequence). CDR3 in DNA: TGCAGTGCTAGTCGACTAGTGAACGATGAGCAGTTCTTC. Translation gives CSASRLVNDEQFF.

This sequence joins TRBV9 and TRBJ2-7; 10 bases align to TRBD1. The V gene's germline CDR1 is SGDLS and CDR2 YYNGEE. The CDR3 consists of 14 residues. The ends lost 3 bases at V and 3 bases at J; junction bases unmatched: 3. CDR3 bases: TGTGCCAGCAGCGCCGGGACAGGGGACTACGAGCAGTACTTC. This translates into CASSAGTGDYEQYF.

The CDR3 here is CASRLSGTGRNEQFF. In nucleotides, the CDR3 is TGTGCAAGTCGCTTATCCGGGACAGGGCGCAATGAGCAGTTCTTC. The chain links TRBV12-2 to TRBJ2-1; the table names TRBD1, a call not compared with the DNA. TRBV12-2 is described as a pseudogene. The CDR3 totals 15 residues.

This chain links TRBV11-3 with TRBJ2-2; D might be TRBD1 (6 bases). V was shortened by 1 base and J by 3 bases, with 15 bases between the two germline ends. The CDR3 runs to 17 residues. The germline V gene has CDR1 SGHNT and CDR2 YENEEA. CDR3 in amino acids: CASSLALRDKYTGELFF. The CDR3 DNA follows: TGTGCCAGCAGCTTAGCCCTCCGGGACAAGTACACCGGGGAGCTGTTTTTT.

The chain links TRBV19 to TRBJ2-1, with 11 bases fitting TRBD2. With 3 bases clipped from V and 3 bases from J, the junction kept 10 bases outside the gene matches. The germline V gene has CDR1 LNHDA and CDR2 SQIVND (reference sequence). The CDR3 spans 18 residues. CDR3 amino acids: CASSMAQLAGVFYNEQFF. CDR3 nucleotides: TGTGCCAGTAGTATGGCCCAACTAGCGGGAGTTTTCTACAATGAGCAGTTCTTC.

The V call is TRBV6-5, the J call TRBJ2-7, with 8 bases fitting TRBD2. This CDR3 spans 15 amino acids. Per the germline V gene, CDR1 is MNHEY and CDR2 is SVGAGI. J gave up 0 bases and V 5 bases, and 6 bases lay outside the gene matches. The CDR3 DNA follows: TGTGCCAGCAGTAAACTAGCGGCGTACTCCTACGAGCAGTACTTC. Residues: CASSKLAAYSYEQYF.

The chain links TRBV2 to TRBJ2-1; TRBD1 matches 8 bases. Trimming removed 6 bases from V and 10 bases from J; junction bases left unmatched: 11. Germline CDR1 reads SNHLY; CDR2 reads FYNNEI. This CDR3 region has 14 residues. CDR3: CASSKSQGAREQFF. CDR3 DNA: TGTGCCAGCAGCAAAAGTCAGGGGGCTCGCGAGCAGTTCTTC.

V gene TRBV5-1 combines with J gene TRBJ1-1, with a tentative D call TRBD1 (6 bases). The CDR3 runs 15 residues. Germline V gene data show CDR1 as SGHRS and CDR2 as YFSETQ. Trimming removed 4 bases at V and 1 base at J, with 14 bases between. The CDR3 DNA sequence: TGCGCCAGCAGCCAAACAGGGATCGGGAACACTGAAGCTTTCTTT. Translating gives CASSQTGIGNTEAFF.

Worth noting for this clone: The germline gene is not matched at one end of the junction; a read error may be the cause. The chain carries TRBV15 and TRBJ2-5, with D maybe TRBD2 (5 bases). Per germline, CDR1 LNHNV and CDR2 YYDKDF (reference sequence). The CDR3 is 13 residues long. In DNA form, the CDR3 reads TGTGCCACCAGCAGAGGTCGGGAAGAGGCCCAGTACTTC. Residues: CATSRGREEAQYF.

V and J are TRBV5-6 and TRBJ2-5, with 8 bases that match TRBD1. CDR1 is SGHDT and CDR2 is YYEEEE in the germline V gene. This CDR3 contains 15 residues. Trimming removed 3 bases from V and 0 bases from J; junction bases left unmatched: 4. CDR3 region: CASSSLQGDQETQYF. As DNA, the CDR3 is TGTGCCAGCAGCTCGTTACAGGGGGACCAAGAGACCCAGTACTTC.

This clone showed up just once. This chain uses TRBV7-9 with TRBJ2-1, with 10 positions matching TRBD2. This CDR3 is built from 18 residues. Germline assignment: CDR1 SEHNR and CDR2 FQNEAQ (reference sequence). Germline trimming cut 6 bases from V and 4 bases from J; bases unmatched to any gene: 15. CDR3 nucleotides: TGTGCCAGCAGAAAAGCGATGGTAGCGGGAGGTTTATACAATGAGCAGTTCTTC. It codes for CASRKAMVAGGLYNEQFF.